Given below is one T cell receptor (beta chain) in context. Its antigen is currently unknown. V was clipped by 1 base and J by 0 bases, with 12 bases between them. Germline V CDR1 and CDR2: SGDLS, YYNGEE. CDR3 length equals 16 residues. This sample was taken from a study of graft-versus-host responses after intestinal transplantation. Study as a whole: Recipients underwent multivisceral, liver-intestinal, or isolated intestinal transplants. Induction using anti-thymocyte globulin, followed by tacrolimus and steroids for two to three years, was given to all recipients. Study outcomes and limitations: Patients who carried graft-donor T cell macrochimerism also had high graft-versus-host to host-versus-graft clonal ratios in their allografts. Recipient marrow showed GvH clones, some seen first in ileum or blood.

Sequenced by immunoSEQ multiplex PCR; TCRdb stores in-frame clones only, minus some. This repertoire shows about 120,000 clones, roughly 91% found once; its top ten account for around 0.12%. This chain links TRBV9 with TRBJ2-3; tentative D call: TRBD2 (5 bases). The starting material was unstimulated CD4+ T cells sorted from spleen or lymph node cells, obtained before intestinal transplant. This TCR came from a human donor who received an intestinal transplant. Here the CDR3 DNA reads TGTGCCAGCAGCGTAATGGGAAGCGGTAGCACAGATACGCAGTATTTT. Residues: CASSVMGSGSTDTQYF.